These T cell receptor beta chains were read from a single sample in a study of glioma-infiltrating T cells. One entry per CDR3 protein, called by TCRdb with MiXCR from the multiplex PCR reads. Of 400,000 or so distinct CDR3 sequences in the sample, about two fifths are singletons; the top ten hold around 13%. Sequencing input: glioma tissue, nonneoplastic brain tissue, or PBMCs (not recorded which). These receptors all come from a human donor with low-grade glioma or glioblastoma, undergoing nonglioma brain surgery, or in good health (not recorded which). Both conserved end residues are part of each CDR3. The order of the fields is J gene, V gene, CDR3 protein.

J gene: TRBJ2-1
V gene: TRBV12-3/TRBV12-4
CDR3 protein: CASSGQLTLMGQFF

J gene: TRBJ2-3
V gene: TRBV20-1
CDR3 protein: CSATGLAGTVTDTQYF

J gene: TRBJ2-6
V gene: TRBV4-3
CDR3 protein: CASSPLSGGANVLTF

J gene: TRBJ2-3
V gene: TRBV20-1
CDR3 protein: CSALTHQDPTDTQYF

J gene: TRBJ2-7
V gene: TRBV7-9
CDR3 protein: CASSLGRYNSYEQYF

J gene: TRBJ1-1
V gene: TRBV28
CDR3 protein: CASSIPPDGRGTEAFF

J gene: TRBJ1-1
V gene: TRBV3-1
CDR3 protein: CASSQSRGTEAFF

J gene: TRBJ1-1
V gene: TRBV6-2/TRBV6-3
CDR3 protein: CASSPGLPNTEAFF

J gene: TRBJ2-7
V gene: TRBV28
CDR3 protein: CASSPLSDDEQYF

J gene: TRBJ1-1
V gene: TRBV29-1
CDR3 protein: CSGDITGFTEALF

J gene: TRBJ2-7
V gene: TRBV10-3
CDR3 protein: CAISDPSGQAYEQYF

J gene: TRBJ2-1
V gene: TRBV6-2/TRBV6-3
CDR3 protein: CASSFRDSSYNEQFF

J gene: TRBJ1-1
V gene: TRBV6-2/TRBV6-3
CDR3 protein: CASSYRDRGAFF

J gene: TRBJ2-1
V gene: TRBV6-2/TRBV6-3
CDR3 protein: CASSMGLAENNEQFF

J gene: TRBJ1-2
V gene: TRBV29-1
CDR3 protein: CSVGVPGQGRGYTF

J gene: TRBJ2-4
V gene: TRBV27
CDR3 protein: CASSLQGQGNIQYF

J gene: TRBJ1-5
V gene: TRBV20-1
CDR3 protein: CSAPGQGWGSNQPQHF

J gene: TRBJ1-2
V gene: TRBV7-9
CDR3 protein: CASSSLQGVGYGYTF

J gene: TRBJ2-1
V gene: TRBV28
CDR3 protein: CASSAGTSIVFEQFF

J gene: TRBJ1-6
V gene: TRBV28
CDR3 protein: CASSFGPSPLHF

J gene: TRBJ2-3
V gene: TRBV28
CDR3 protein: CASSSRDRDSTDTQYF

J gene: TRBJ1-5
V gene: TRBV19
CDR3 protein: CASIPQGREGQPQHF

J gene: TRBJ2-1
V gene: TRBV5-4
CDR3 protein: CASSLRGHNEQFF

J gene: TRBJ2-7
V gene: TRBV7-3
CDR3 protein: CASSSLTASSYEQYF

J gene: TRBJ2-7
V gene: TRBV12-3/TRBV12-4
CDR3 protein: CASSPSGTNSYEQYF

J gene: TRBJ2-7
V gene: TRBV4-2
CDR3 protein: CASSQDLGKRGLSEQYF

J gene: TRBJ2-5
V gene: TRBV7-6
CDR3 protein: CASSLIVVEETQYF

J gene: TRBJ2-1
V gene: TRBV7-2
CDR3 protein: CASSLGGRAYNEQFF

J gene: TRBJ1-2
V gene: TRBV28
CDR3 protein: CASGLWAGGPNYGYTF

J gene: TRBJ2-5
V gene: TRBV28
CDR3 protein: CASSSGQDGETQYF

J gene: TRBJ2-1
V gene: TRBV5-4
CDR3 protein: CATPAGSFGNEQFF

J gene: TRBJ2-7
V gene: TRBV6-2/TRBV6-3
CDR3 protein: CASRRSFYEQYF

J gene: TRBJ2-7
V gene: TRBV28
CDR3 protein: CASSPQLYEQYF